One T cell receptor (beta chain) is described in this entry. Its antigen remains unknown. The data were obtained in a study of T cell repertoires in cytomegalovirus infection. Overall study: Use of recently identified HLA-C-restricted and well-studied HLA-B-restricted CMV epitopes was part of the study. Evidence of both CMV infection and a matching HLA type came from public TCR beta signatures.

TCRdb re-analysed the reads in MiXCR, keeping a single row per CDR3 protein. The repertoire consists of approximately 500,000 distinct CDR3 sequences, with 33% occurring once and the leading ten covering roughly 16%. The study's findings and limits: Carriers of CMV and the relevant HLA type were discriminated by public TCR beta frequency. The ex vivo response showed dominance by HLA-C-restricted CMV-specific TCR beta clonotypes.

The source material was cultured PBMCs, sampled from culture after CMV antigen stimulation. The receptor was derived from a human donor in good health (CMV status not recorded). Some clones in this sample may be carry-over from other donors' samples.

In nucleotides, the CDR3 is TGTGCCAGCAGCTTCATAACTAGTTGGGCCAATGAGCAGTTCTTC. This sequence encodes CASSFITSWANEQFF. The chain links TRBV7-9 to TRBJ2-1, with D perhaps matching TRBD2 (5 bases). Germline loops: CDR1 SEHNR, CDR2 FQNEAQ (reference sequence). V was pared by 3 bases and J by 6 bases, with 15 bases between. This CDR3 is 15 amino acids long.